The 6 T cell receptor beta chains listed next were all sequenced from one sample in a study of shared clonotypes between healthy human individuals. This table comes from immunoSEQ multiplex PCR, and its TCRdb copy is limited to in-frame clones, with some not included. This repertoire shows over a million clones, roughly 74% found once; its top ten account for roughly 0.65%. The sequenced sample was memory CD4+ T cells from PBMCs. The subset is: CD45RA-negative fraction. The receptor source for this set is a man aged 18 to 29 in good health. Some clones in this sample may be carry-over from other donors' samples.

Comment on this clone: The sample has other DNA sequences that encode this CDR3 too. The CDR3 DNA is TGTGCCAGCAGTACGGGGGTTAGCACAGATACGCAGTATTTT. It specifies CASSTGVSTDTQYF. The gene calls are TRBV6-1 and TRBJ2-3; possibly TRBD2 for D (6 bases). Deletions cut 5 bases from V and 0 bases from J, with 9 bases between. This CDR3 comprises 14 residues. The V gene's germline CDR1 is MNHNS and CDR2 SASEGT.

On this clone: A much larger clone lies a single base off, so this may be a read error. CDR3 loop: CASSYPSALIEQYF. DNA of the CDR3: TGTGCCAGCAGTTACCCATCGGCTCTTATCGAGCAGTACTTC. The chain carries TRBV6-6 and TRBJ2-7; the D is unclear. CDR3 size: 14 residues. V lost 2 bases, J lost 6 bases, and 14 bases lay in between. Germline CDR1 and CDR2: MNHNY and SVGAGI (reference sequence).

J is TRBJ1-2 and V is TRBV11-2; D is possibly TRBD1 (6 bases). There are 15 residues in the CDR3. Trimming left V 3 bases short and J 6 bases short, with 17 bases between. Germline V gives CDR1 SGHAT, CDR2 FQNNGV. The CDR3 loop reads CASSFLRGGWNGYTF. The CDR3 bases are TGTGCCAGCAGCTTCCTCAGGGGTGGATGGAATGGCTACACCTTC.

The chain combines TRBV25-1 with TRBJ1-2; D gene unclear. Trimming pared 2 bases from V and 8 bases from J, leaving 6 bases between. The CDR3 covers 11 residues. Looked up from germline, CDR1 is MGHDK and CDR2 is SYGVNS. CDR3: CASSEGVGYTF. The DNA of the CDR3 is TGTGCCAGCAGTGAAGGTGTGGGCTACACCTTC.

This rearrangement joins TRBV18 to TRBJ2-7; weak D call: TRBD2 (5 bases). Trimming took off 3 bases at V and 0 bases at J, with 12 bases between the two ends. Per the germline V gene, CDR1 is KGHSH and CDR2 is LQKENI. The CDR3 is made up of 15 amino acids. Here the CDR3 DNA reads TGTGCCAGCTCACCCTCCCGGGGTCCCTCCTACGAGCAGTACTTC. Its translation is CASSPSRGPSYEQYF.

The chain combines TRBV6-1 with TRBJ2-7; TRBD1 is a possible D gene (7 bases). Trimming stripped 7 bases from V and 3 bases from J, with 10 bases between. Germline lookup yields CDR1 MNHNS and CDR2 SASEGT. This CDR3 is 12 amino acids long. The CDR3 is CASNRGGYEQYF. The CDR3 DNA sequence: TGTGCCAGCAACAGGGGAGGCTACGAGCAGTACTTC.